This T cell receptor (beta chain) was recovered during a study of blood T cell repertoires in COVID-19. Study-wide background: T cells, B-cell-depleted T cells, or PBMCs supplied cDNA or gDNA.

V lost 4 bases and J lost 2, with 12 bases in between. Germline V gene lookup returns CDR1 KGHDR and CDR2 SFDVKD. The CDR3 runs to 15 residues. Method: immunoSEQ multiplex PCR; TCRdb's copy keeps in-frame clones and lacks some. The data contain about 200,000 clones, around 90% of them seen just once; the ten biggest clones take up about 6.3%. The J gene is TRBJ2-3, the V gene TRBV24-1; D perhaps matches TRBD1 (5 bases). Sequencing was carried out using peripheral blood. This sequence originates from a man aged 35-49 years with active or convalescent COVID-19. CDR3 coding DNA: TGTGCCACCAGTGAACGGACAAGACTCACAGATACGCAGTATTTT. It is translated as CATSERTRLTDTQYF.